This T cell receptor (beta chain) derives from a study of T cell responses to AZD1222 COVID-19 vaccine. The study, taken as a whole, reports: Donors in the cohort were predominantly white British and more often female, and clonal diversity was possibly underestimated. Receipt of two AZD1222 doses was followed by a rise in Spike-specific TCR breadth and depth. CD4 TCRs covered the whole spike, strongest at regions 160-218 and 743-854.

Comments on this clone: What it binds is unknown.

The CDR3 has 14 amino acids. Germline assignment: CDR1 LNHDA and CDR2 SQIVND (reference sequence). V shed 4 bases and J shed 13 bases, with 17 bases lying between them. Profiling relied on immunoSEQ multiplex PCR, and the TCRdb table lists in-frame clones only, not all of them. The sample has 85,000 to 120,000 clones, roughly 83% seen once; the top ten hold approximately 15%. The genes are TRBV19 and TRBJ1-6; D gene uncertain. The sequencing here drew on peripheral blood, taken on day 0 of AZD1222 vaccination. This TCR derives from an adult in good health. The CDR3 nucleotides read TGTGCCAGTAGTAGCCCCTCGGATAGTGGGCCCCTCCACTTT. This encodes CASSSPSDSGPLHF.